This T cell receptor (beta chain) was identified during a study of T cells after yellow fever vaccination. Study background: Low-cell-number fractions were prepared with SMART-Seq v4 Ultra Low Input. Study-wide results and caveats: Abundant bulk-derived clonotypes could contaminate FACS-sorted repertoires. Faster peaking, at day 5 versus 15, marked a secondary response that was weaker.

The table lists this clonotype with many counts. Its antigen is as yet unknown. Conversion of TCR transcripts into cDNA relied on 5'RACE template switching, which added a universal primer site and UMIs. TCRdb redid the calling of the 5' RACE reads with MiXCR, one entry per CDR3 protein. Of just over 300,000 distinct CDR3 sequences in the sample, roughly 4% were seen once. The CDR3 is 15 residues long. V trimming: 1 base; J trimming: 4 bases; junction bases outside the gene matches: 6. Germline CDR1 SGHVS, CDR2 FQNEAQ. This chain connects TRBV7-8 to TRBJ1-2; TRBD1 agrees at 7 bases. The sequence derives from a man aged 18 to 30 who received the YFV17D yellow fever vaccine. The material sequenced was PBMCs, taken on the day of the yellow fever booster vaccination. CDR3: CASSLERGPGYGYTF. The CDR3 DNA is TGTGCCAGCAGCTTAGAAAGGGGGCCGGGCTATGGCTACACCTTC. The complete variable domain, with remaining parts taken from reference TRBV7-8 and TRBJ1-2, reads GAGVSQSPRYKVAKRGQDVALRCDPISGHVSLFWYQQALGQGPEFLTYFQNEAQLDKSGLPSDRFFAERPEGSVSTLKIQRTQQEDSAVYLCASSLERGPGYGYTFGSGTRLTVV.